Shown below are 24 T cell receptor beta chains from a single sample sequenced in a study of blood T cell repertoires in COVID-19. Clones were read by immunoSEQ multiplex PCR, and TCRdb kept only the in-frame ones, dropping some. The data contain about 130,000 clones, roughly 85% of them singletons. Sample: peripheral blood. The receptors shown here come from a woman aged 80 or over with COVID-19, enrolled during active disease.

V and J are TRBV3-1 (or the pseudogene TRBV3-2) and TRBJ2-7; tentatively, D is TRBD2 (6 bases). The germline CDR1 and CDR2 sequences are LGHDT and YNNKEL (reference sequence). The CDR3 runs to 13 residues. Trimming stripped 1 base from V and 5 bases from J, with 9 bases between. CDR3 residues: CASSQVGGNEQYF. CDR3 nucleotides: TGTGCCAGCAGCCAAGTTGGAGGGAACGAGCAGTACTTC.

This rearrangement joins TRBV7-3 to TRBJ2-1; 10 positions agree with TRBD2. The V and J ends lost 1 base and 4 bases, in that order; junction bases with no gene match: 4. The CDR3 covers 16 residues. Germline CDR1 is SGHTA and CDR2 is FQGTGA. The chain's CDR3 is CASSLRLAGRYNEQFF. The CDR3 DNA follows: TGTGCCAGCAGCTTAAGACTAGCGGGCCGATACAATGAGCAGTTCTTC.

This sequence joins TRBV11-3 and TRBJ2-3; D may be TRBD2 (6 bases). The CDR3 has 14 residues. V shed 5 bases and J shed 2 bases, with 11 bases lying between them. Germline V gene sequence: CDR1 SGHNT, CDR2 YENEEA. The CDR3 reads CASSGGEPTDTQYF. The CDR3 DNA sequence: TGTGCCAGCAGCGGAGGGGAACCCACAGATACGCAGTATTTT. The full variable domain, in which reference TRBV11-3 and TRBJ2-3 provide the parts outside the CDR3, is EAGVVQSPRYKIIEKKQPVAFWCNPISGHNTLYWYLQNLGQGPELLIRYENEEAVDDSQLPKDRFSAERLKGVDSTLKIQPAELGDSAVYLCASSGGEPTDTQYFGPGTRLTVL.

The V gene is TRBV29-1, the J gene TRBJ2-7; TRBD1 matches 9 bases. The length of the CDR3 is 14 residues. V was pared by 7 bases and J by 7 bases, with 14 bases of the junction left unmatched. Germline CDR1 is SQVTM and CDR2 is ANQGSEA. CDR3 residues: CSAGQGTGMREQYF. The DNA for the CDR3 is TGCAGCGCTGGACAGGGGACGGGTATGCGGGAGCAGTACTTC.

The chain recombines TRBV20-1 with TRBJ2-1, with 8 bases aligning to TRBD1. J gave up 12 bases and V 4 bases, and 11 bases lay outside the gene matches. This CDR3 is built from 13 residues. Germline V CDR1 and CDR2: DFQATT, SNEGSKA (reference sequence). The DNA for the CDR3 is TGCAGTGCTAATGACAGGGGAAGGGTAGGGCAGTTCTTC. Translation: CSANDRGRVGQFF.

The gene calls are TRBV19 and TRBJ1-6; D is perhaps TRBD1 (6 bases). The V end lost 10 bases, the J end lost 4 bases, and 11 bases lay between the germline ends. This CDR3 has 13 amino acids. The germline V gene encodes CDR1 LNHDA and CDR2 SQIVND (reference sequence). CDR3 bases: TGTGCCACCAAGGACAGTTATAATTCACCCCTCCACTTT. This sequence encodes CATKDSYNSPLHF.

The genes are TRBV28 and TRBJ2-7; TRBD1 agrees at 7 bases. CDR3 length: 14 residues. The germline CDR1 and CDR2 sequences are MDHEN and SYDVKM. The V and J ends lost 5 bases and 5 bases, in that order; junction bases with no gene match: 9. The chain's CDR3 is CASSPTGTVNEQYF. The CDR3 region has the DNA TGTGCCAGCAGTCCTACCGGGACAGTTAACGAGCAGTACTTC.

Points on this clone: At one end, the junction sequence differs from germline, possibly due to a read error. The CDR3 region has the DNA TGTGCCAGCAGTTTACCTCAGGATCACCTTGACTTC. The encoded protein is CASSLPQDHLDF. The chain joins TRBV28 to TRBJ2-7; unclear D gene. Germline CDR1 reads MDHEN; CDR2 reads SYDVKM. This CDR3 comprises 12 residues.

The chain carries TRBV29-1 and TRBJ2-1, with D possibly TRBD2 on 6 matching bases. Between the trimmed V and J ends, which lost 8 bases and 3 bases, there was a span of 11 bases. CDR1 is SQVTM, CDR2 ANQGSEA, per germline. The CDR3 is 12 amino acids. Here the CDR3 reads CSHGGSYNEQFF. CDR3 DNA: TGCAGCCACGGAGGGAGCTACAATGAGCAGTTCTTC.

V gene TRBV7-3 combines with J gene TRBJ2-1; TRBD2 matches at 11 bases. The CDR3 consists of 16 residues. The germline V gene has CDR1 SGHTA and CDR2 FQGTGA. V shed 5 bases, J shed 4 bases, and the junction held 7 bases outside the gene matches. For the CDR3, the DNA is TGTGCCAGCAGCATCCCACTAGCGGGAGTGTACAATGAGCAGTTCTTC. It codes for CASSIPLAGVYNEQFF.

This clone was detected a few times. Other nucleotide sequences in the sample specify the same CDR3. The chain carries TRBV20-1 and TRBJ1-3; unclear D gene. V was cut by 3 bases and J by 1 base, with 7 bases left in between. The CDR3 is 13 residues long. Per germline, CDR1 DFQATT and CDR2 SNEGSKA (reference sequence). The CDR3 coding sequence is TGCAGTGCTAGTCACATTTCTGGAAACACCATATATTTT. It specifies CSASHISGNTIYF.

The chain recombines TRBV7-9 with TRBJ1-3; D gene uncertain. Germline CDR1 is SEHNR and CDR2 is FQNEAQ (reference sequence). The CDR3 is 14 amino acids. V lost 9 bases, J lost 0 bases, and 12 bases lay in between. CDR3 protein: CASADTFSGNTIYF. The CDR3 DNA is TGTGCCAGTGCTGACACCTTCTCTGGAAACACCATATATTTT.

V usage is TRBV7-2 and J usage is TRBJ2-5, with 7 bases fitting TRBD2. This CDR3 spans 14 amino acids. With V trimmed by 5 bases and J by 4 bases, 7 bases remained unmatched. Germline values: CDR1 SGHTA, CDR2 FQGNSA. This CDR3 is CASSGAGVVETQYF. The CDR3 DNA is TGTGCCAGCAGCGGGGCGGGGGTCGTAGAGACCCAGTACTTC.

V is TRBV5-4 and J is TRBJ1-2; 9 bases align to TRBD1. Germline trimming cut 4 bases from V and 2 bases from J; bases unmatched to any gene: 6. Looked up from germline, CDR1 is SGHNT and CDR2 is YYREEE (reference sequence). This CDR3 is built from 15 residues. The CDR3 region has the DNA TGTGCCAGCAGCGCCGGGACAGGGATGAACTATGGCTACACCTTC. Translation gives CASSAGTGMNYGYTF.

On this clone: Additional DNA sequences in this sample encode the identical CDR3. The chain combines TRBV7-2 with TRBJ1-1; TRBD1 matches at 9 bases. Germline loops: CDR1 SGHTA, CDR2 FQGNSA. The CDR3 sequence is 14 residues long. V was clipped by 3 bases and J by 2 bases; unmatched bases: 1. CDR3 amino acids: CASSLGQGNTEAFF. As DNA, the CDR3 is TGTGCCAGCAGCTTGGGACAGGGAAACACTGAAGCTTTCTTT.

The chain links TRBV21-1 to TRBJ2-7; the D call of TRBD2 is as the table states it, not checked on the DNA. TRBV21-1 corresponds to a pseudogene. The CDR3 is 12 residues long. Written as DNA, the CDR3 is TGTGCCAGAGCGGGAGGTATCTACGAGCAGTACTTC. Encoded protein: CARAGGIYEQYF.

This clone has a handful of counts. V usage is TRBV18 and J usage is TRBJ1-2, with D possibly matching TRBD1 (5 bases). The CDR3 contains 16 residues. The germline V gene has CDR1 KGHSH and CDR2 LQKENI. The V end was cut by 0 bases, the J end by 0 bases, with 11 bases between. CDR3 residues: CASSPPDTRANYGYTF. In nucleotides, the CDR3 is TGTGCCAGCTCACCACCGGACACGCGAGCTAACTATGGCTACACCTTC.

This chain joins TRBV28 and TRBJ2-7; D is perhaps TRBD2 (5 bases). V dropped 8 bases and J dropped 1 base, with 15 bases sitting between them. Germline values: CDR1 MDHEN, CDR2 SYDVKM. CDR3 length: 14 amino acids. The CDR3 DNA is TGTGCCAGCCATTCATCGGGGTTATCCTACGAGCAGTACTTC. Translated: CASHSSGLSYEQYF.

J is TRBJ2-7 and V is TRBV18; TRBD2 matches at 11 bases. Germline V lookup: CDR1 KGHSH, CDR2 LQKENI. After removal of 3 bases from V and 6 bases from J, the junction contained 7 bases not matched to a gene. This CDR3 region has 15 residues. This CDR3 is CASSPITSGSTEQYF. CDR3 in DNA: TGTGCCAGCTCACCGATAACTAGCGGGAGTACCGAGCAGTACTTC. The variable domain in full, completed from reference TRBV18 and TRBJ2-7, reads NAGVMQNPRHLVRRRGQEARLRCSPMKGHSHVYWYRQLPEEGLKFMVYLQKENIIDESGMPKERFSAEFPKEGPSILRIQQVVRGDSAAYFCASSPITSGSTEQYFGPGTRLTVT.

V usage is TRBV7-2 and J usage is TRBJ2-7; 8 positions agree with TRBD1. The CDR3 consists of 15 residues. Germline V lookup: CDR1 SGHTA, CDR2 FQGNSA. V lost 4 bases and J lost 6; bases outside the gene matches: 11. CDR3 sequence (DNA): TGTGCCAGCAGCTATCATTCGACAGGGGATATCGAGCAGTACTTC. Residues: CASSYHSTGDIEQYF.

The chain recombines TRBV11-2 with TRBJ2-5, with 9 bases that match TRBD2. The CDR3 spans 15 residues. V lost 2 bases to trimming and J lost 5 bases; unmatched junction nucleotides: 6. Per the germline V gene, CDR1 is SGHAT and CDR2 is FQNNGV. CDR3 coding DNA: TGTGCCAGCAGCTTAAATGCGGGAGGGCCGGAGACCCAGTACTTC. This translates into CASSLNAGGPETQYF.

The rearrangement uses TRBV10-3 and TRBJ2-7, with TRBD2 identical over 8 bases. The ends lost 4 bases at V and 1 base at J; junction bases unmatched: 3. The CDR3 runs 14 residues. The germline V gene has CDR1 ENHRY and CDR2 SYGVKD. The CDR3 sequence is CAISGASGSYEQYF. The CDR3 DNA reads as TGTGCCATCAGTGGGGCTAGCGGGTCCTACGAGCAGTACTTC.

This sequence joins TRBV28 and TRBJ2-7, with D unclear. V was pared by 5 bases and J by 3 bases, with 23 bases between. The CDR3 spans 17 residues. Germline CDR1 is MDHEN and CDR2 is SYDVKM. The CDR3, as DNA: TGTGCCAGCAGTCCCCTTGGGCTACCCAAGCCACACTACGAGCAGTACTTC. This codes for CASSPLGLPKPHYEQYF. The variable domain in full, with the rest retrieved from reference TRBV28 and TRBJ2-7, is DVKVTQSSRYLVKRTGEKVFLECVQDMDHENMFWYRQDPGLGLRLIYFSYDVKMKEKGDIPEGYSVSREKKERFSLILESASTNQTSMYLCASSPLGLPKPHYEQYFGPGTRLTVT.

The genes are TRBV5-1 and TRBJ2-7, with 8 bases aligning to TRBD1. Germline V gene lookup returns CDR1 SGHRS and CDR2 YFSETQ. V shed 4 bases, J shed 3 bases, and the junction held 9 bases outside the gene matches. CDR3 size: 15 residues. The CDR3 loop is CASSLDRGVGYEQYF. The DNA of the CDR3 is TGCGCCAGCAGCCTTGACAGGGGCGTGGGCTACGAGCAGTACTTC. Variable domain in full (rest from reference TRBV5-1 and TRBJ2-7): KAGVTQTPRYLIKTRGQQVTLSCSPISGHRSVSWYQQTPGQGLQFLFEYFSETQRNKGNFPGRFSGRQFSNSRSEMNVSTLELGDSALYLCASSLDRGVGYEQYFGPGTRLTVT.